The 14 T cell receptor beta chains presented below share a single source sample, sequenced in a study of blood T cells in healthy people across ages. With a J-beta primer mix and a sample-barcoded 5' primer, a second PCR ran about 6 to 11 cycles. From the 5' RACE reads, TCRdb called clonotypes with MiXCR, one entry per CDR3 protein. Here the sample spans around 1.7 million distinct CDR3 sequences, roughly 27% being singletons. Sample: blood. These receptors were obtained from a woman in her 30s in good health.

The chain recombines TRBV12-3 or TRBV12-4 with TRBJ2-7; TRBD2 matches at 7 bases. This CDR3 comprises 17 residues. With 1 base clipped from V and 4 bases from J, the junction kept 13 bases outside the gene matches. The CDR3 protein is CASSLGGRASGNYEQYF. The CDR3 bases are TGTGCCAGCAGTTTAGGTGGGAGGGCCTCCGGAAATTACGAGCAGTACTTC.

There are many counts of this clonotype. The chain carries TRBV12-5 and TRBJ2-3; 8 bases are a match to TRBD2. The ends lost 1 base at V and 4 bases at J; junction bases unmatched: 4. CDR1 is LGHNT, CDR2 FRNRAP, per germline. The CDR3 has 15 residues. Here the CDR3 reads CASGLEGLAADTQYF. The DNA of the CDR3 is TGTGCTAGTGGTTTGGAAGGACTAGCCGCAGATACGCAGTATTTT.

This clonotype showed up just a few times. V and J are TRBV7-9 and TRBJ1-1, with TRBD1 matching 7 bases. V gave up 5 bases and J gave up 4 bases; unmatched junction bases: 10. The CDR3 covers 15 residues. Per germline, CDR1 SEHNR and CDR2 FQNEAQ (reference sequence). The CDR3 reads CASSPQGGIGTEAFF. The CDR3 DNA follows: TGTGCCAGCAGCCCTCAAGGGGGCATCGGCACTGAAGCTTTCTTT.

This clonotype appeared a few times. The chain employs TRBV5-1 and TRBJ2-1; 13 bases match TRBD2. CDR1 and CDR2 (germline): SGHRS, YFSETQ. The V gene end was trimmed by 5 bases and the J gene end by 4 bases; junction bases not matched to a gene: 6. The CDR3 extends over 16 amino acids. The chain's CDR3 is CASSVTSGGQYNEQFF. As DNA, the CDR3 is TGCGCCAGCAGTGTGACTAGCGGGGGGCAGTACAATGAGCAGTTCTTC.

The J gene is TRBJ2-7, the V gene TRBV5-1; 7 bases are shared with TRBD1. Germline loops: CDR1 SGHRS, CDR2 YFSETQ. The junction had 9 bases not matched to a gene; V was cut back by 7 bases and J by 2 bases. The length of the CDR3 is 14 residues. The CDR3 coding sequence is TGCGCCAGCTATAATGGACAGGCGCCCTACGAGCAGTACTTC. The encoded protein is CASYNGQAPYEQYF. The variable domain in full, with the rest retrieved from reference TRBV5-1 and TRBJ2-7, is KAGVTQTPRYLIKTRGQQVTLSCSPISGHRSVSWYQQTPGQGLQFLFEYFSETQRNKGNFPGRFSGRQFSNSRSEMNVSTLELGDSALYLCASYNGQAPYEQYFGPGTRLTVT.

This clonotype has only a few counts. The chain carries TRBV20-1 and TRBJ2-1; weak D call: TRBD1 (6 bases). Deletions cut 1 base from V and 0 bases from J, with 10 bases between. The CDR3 has 15 amino acids. CDR1 and CDR2 from the germline V gene are DFQATT and SNEGSKA (reference sequence). The chain's CDR3 is CSARVRGYSYNEQFF. DNA for the CDR3: TGCAGTGCTAGAGTGAGGGGGTACTCCTACAATGAGCAGTTCTTC.

This clonotype was detected only a few times. The CDR3: CASSLPGDREETQYF. The CDR3 bases are TGTGCCAGCAGTCTACCAGGGGACCGAGAAGAGACCCAGTACTTC. The V call is TRBV6-6, the J call TRBJ2-5, with a possible D match to TRBD1 (6 bases). V was pared by 5 bases and J by 3 bases, with 16 bases between. CDR1 and CDR2 (germline): MNHNY, SVGAGI (reference sequence). CDR3 length: 15 amino acids.

V and J are TRBV15 and TRBJ2-4; tentative D call: TRBD2 (5 bases). The CDR3 loop spans 14 amino acids. Germline CDR1 and CDR2: LNHNV and YYDKDF (reference sequence). V was cut by 0 bases and J by 13 bases, with 16 bases left in between. The CDR3 DNA reads TGTGCCACCAGCAGAGAACCGGACTCCTCGGAGCAGTACTTC. This translates into CATSREPDSSEQYF.

In regard to this clonotype: It is likely a read error, because the conserved phenylalanine at the end of the CDR3 is missing. The chain links TRBV7-2 to TRBJ2-3, with 9 bases aligning to TRBD2. The CDR3 spans 15 residues. The V segment lost 5 bases and the J segment 4 bases; nucleotides outside the gene matches: 7. Germline V gene data show CDR1 as SGHTA and CDR2 as FQGNSA. The CDR3 DNA follows: TGTGCCAGCAGCCTTAGCGGGGGTGAGGCAGATACGCAGTATTGT. Translation: CASSLSGGEADTQYC.

The chain has TRBV7-2 and TRBJ2-7; TRBD2 agrees at 13 bases. Germline V gene data show CDR1 as SGHTA and CDR2 as FQGNSA. V lost 4 bases and J lost 7; bases outside the gene matches: 10. The CDR3 sequence is 16 residues long. This CDR3 reads CASSSTSGGAFGEQYF. In nucleotides, the CDR3 is TGTGCCAGCAGCTCCACTAGCGGGGGGGCCTTTGGTGAGCAGTACTTC.

There are many counts of this clonotype. This chain links TRBV7-9 with TRBJ1-2, with D unresolved. Germline values: CDR1 SEHNR, CDR2 FQNEAQ (reference sequence). V was pared by 6 bases and J by 2 bases, with 10 bases between. The CDR3 runs 13 residues. CDR3 bases: TGTGCCAGCAGTCTTAGGGAGAACTATGGCTACACCTTC. Translated: CASSLRENYGYTF.

This clonotype was seen ten or more times. The genes are TRBV3-1 and TRBJ1-2; D perhaps matches TRBD1 (6 bases). V shed 4 bases and J shed 8 bases, with 23 bases lying between them. Germline V gene lookup returns CDR1 LGHDT and CDR2 YNNKEL (reference sequence). The length of the CDR3 is 16 residues. The DNA for the CDR3 is TGTGCCAGCAGCCCCGGGGGCCGAACCCCTATTTCGGGCTACACCTTC. Translating it yields CASSPGGRTPISGYTF.

The gene calls are TRBV7-9 and TRBJ1-2; D remains unclear. Between the trimmed V and J ends, which lost 0 bases and 7 bases, there was a span of 15 bases. From germline, CDR1 is SEHNR and CDR2 FQNEAQ (reference sequence). The CDR3 is 15 amino acids. The CDR3 is CASSLASWPRAGYTF. In nucleotides, the CDR3 is TGTGCCAGCAGCTTAGCGTCGTGGCCCCGGGCTGGCTACACCTTC.

This clonotype came up a few times. V usage is TRBV5-8 and J usage is TRBJ2-1; D might be TRBD2 (6 bases). V lost 1 base, J lost 8 bases, and 13 bases lay in between. This CDR3 has 14 amino acids. Looked up from germline, CDR1 is SGHTS and CDR2 is YDEGEE. CDR3 sequence reads: CASSLTGESYEQFF. The CDR3 DNA reads TGTGCCAGCAGCTTGACGGGAGAGTCCTATGAGCAGTTCTTC. The complete variable domain, with remaining parts taken from reference TRBV5-8 and TRBJ2-1, reads EAGVTQSPTHLIKTRGQQATLRCSPISGHTSVYWYQQALGLGLQFLLWYDEGEERNRGNFPPRFSGRQFPNYSSELNVNALELEDSALYLCASSLTGESYEQFFGPGTRLTVL.